This TCR beta chain was found in a study of T cell responses to AZD1222 COVID-19 vaccine. Study-wide results and caveats: Across the whole spike, CD4 TCRs peaked at regions 160-218 and 743-854. Nearly half of spike-specific TCRs reportedly target unmutated variant regions. Researchers took repertoire samples only after the peak T cell response had come.

Second doses were pooled across both intervals (about 4 or about 12 weeks). The assay was immunoSEQ multiplex PCR, and TCRdb's table has in-frame clones only and misses some. The sample consists of about 110,000 clones, approximately 90% of them appearing once. This clone was seen just once. What it binds is unknown. CDR3 size: 16 residues. The germline V and J ends were trimmed by 0 bases and 1 base, with 15 bases remaining between them. The germline V gene encodes CDR1 SQVTM and CDR2 ANQGSEA. J is TRBJ1-2 and V is TRBV29-1, with D possibly matching TRBD1 (5 bases). Sequences were derived from peripheral blood, sampled 28 days after the second AZD1222 dose. The clonotype was recovered from an adult who received the AZD1222 COVID-19 vaccine. The chain's CDR3 is CSVEDLQGPFNYGYTF. The CDR3 nucleotides are TGCAGCGTTGAAGATCTCCAGGGCCCCTTTAACTATGGCTACACCTTC.